This TCR beta chain was identified during a study of CD8 T cells in Susac syndrome. Looking at the study overall: When their blood was taken, patients with Susac syndrome were therapy-naive, taking corticosteroids, or taking intravenous immunoglobulin alone.

It was with random hexamers that about 0.45 to 1 ug RNA was reverse transcribed. Amplification of TCR beta CDR3 across 54 Vbeta and 13 Jbeta was performed with immunoSEQ multiplex PCR. TCRdb used MiXCR to reprocess the immunoSEQ multiplex PCR reads, holding one entry per CDR3 protein. The data contain approximately 87,000 distinct CDR3 sequences, 95% to 96% of them singletons. Regarding the study as a whole: In Susac syndrome, CD8+ expansion was highest in TEMRA and active disease.

Concerning this clonotype: Its antigen is undetermined.

Isolation of CD8+ and CD4+ T cells was performed negatively, whereas enrichment of TEMRA cells was done by FACS. The specimen sequenced was CD8+ T cells from PBMCs. The sequence came from a human donor with Susac syndrome.

CDR3 loop: CASRDRVSYNEQFF. The CDR3 DNA follows: TGTGCCAGCAGAGACAGGGTCTCCTACAATGAGCAGTTCTTC. The V and J genes are TRBV5-6 and TRBJ2-1; 7 nucleotides agree with TRBD1. Germline loops: CDR1 SGHDT, CDR2 YYEEEE. This CDR3 is 14 amino acids long. Trimming took 5 bases from V and 0 from J; bases not matched to a gene: 2. The full variable domain, its missing parts supplied by reference TRBV5-6 and TRBJ2-1, is DAGVTQSPTHLIKTRGQQVTLRCSPKSGHDTVSWYQQALGQGPQFIFQYYEEEERQRGNFPDRFSGHQFPNYSSELNVNALLLGDSALYLCASRDRVSYNEQFFGPGTRLTVL.